This TCR beta chain was found in a study of cytomegalovirus exposure and HLA in healthy donors. The table lists this clone with a count of one. Deletions cut 0 bases from V and 2 bases from J, with 9 bases between. The CDR3 is made up of 14 amino acids. Germline V gene lookup returns CDR1 SGHRS and CDR2 YFSETQ. This PCR relied on a set of 60 Vbeta primers and 13 Jbeta primers. TCRdb's copy holds only in-frame clones and misses some; the assay was immunoSEQ multiplex PCR. The sample includes about 130,000 clones, around three quarters of them seen just once. Sequenced input: PBMCs. V usage is TRBV5-1 and J usage is TRBJ2-7; D gene unclear. The receptor's source is a man aged 35 to 55 in good health and CMV-seronegative. This chain's CDR3 is CASSLDPGTYEQYF. CDR3 coding DNA: TGCGCCAGCAGCTTGGACCCAGGTACCTACGAGCAGTACTTC.